A selection of T cell receptor beta chains follows, all from one sample in a study of PD-1 blockade in classical Hodgkin lymphoma. Sequencing was performed with immunoSEQ multiplex PCR; in TCRdb, only in-frame clones are kept and a portion is missing. The sample shows around 13,000 clones, less than 90% of them seen only once. Sample: peripheral blood mononuclear cells (PBMCs), taken at baseline. These receptors originate from a human donor with classical Hodgkin lymphoma. Each CDR3 is given with its conserved first and last residue. D genes are given only for firm matches. Only part of the rows carry a size: once, few, many, or a class if the clone is expanded.

TRBV28	TRBJ2-3	-	TRBD2	TGTGCCAGCATGCGGGGGAGCACAGATACGCAGTATTTT	CASMRGSTDTQYF
TRBV15	TRBJ2-3	-	-	TGTGCCACCAGCAGAGATCGAAATATAGGCACAGATACGCAGTATTTT	CATSRDRNIGTDTQYF
TRBV14	TRBJ2-7	few	TRBD2	TGTGCCAGCAGCCAACAGGGACTAGCCTACGAGCAGTACTTC	CASSQQGLAYEQYF
TRBV10-3	TRBJ2-7	-	-	TGTGCCATCAGTGATACCCTCAGCCTTGCCTACGAGCAGTACTTC	CAISDTLSLAYEQYF
TRBV27	TRBJ2-4	-	TRBD1	TGTGCCAGCAGTTCCCGACAGGGATTAGCCAAAAACATTCAGTACTTC	CASSSRQGLAKNIQYF
TRBV29-1	TRBJ2-1	-	-	TGCAGCGTGATGGGCGGTGAGCAGTTCTTC	CSVMGGEQFF
TRBV11-1	TRBJ1-1	-	TRBD1	TGTGCCAGCAGCTCGGACAGGCACACTGAAGCTTTCTTT	CASSSDRHTEAFF
TRBV19	TRBJ1-5	-	-	TGTGCCAGTCACCCCCGAGGGTGGGGTGGTTTTCATCCCCAGCATTTT	CASHPRGWGGFHPQHF
TRBV4-3	TRBJ2-7	-	-	TGCGCCAGCAGCCAAGCGCGTCAGGCTACCTACGAGCAGTACTTC	CASSQARQATYEQYF
TRBV2	TRBJ1-2	-	-	TGTGCCAGCGGGGAGGGTCTGGGCGGCTACACCTTC	CASGEGLGGYTF
TRBV5-4	TRBJ1-2	-	-	TGTGCCAGCAGCTTGACTGCTGATATCTATGGCTACACCTTC	CASSLTADIYGYTF
TRBV7-2	TRBJ2-1	-	TRBD1	TGTGCCAGCAGCCTAACAGGGGGCTTTAACAATGAGCAGTTCTTC	CASSLTGGFNNEQFF
TRBV5-4	TRBJ2-1	-	TRBD2	TGTGCCAGCACACTTCTAGCGGTGGGGTCCAATGAGCAGTTCTTC	CASTLLAVGSNEQFF
TRBV11-3	TRBJ1-2	-	TRBD1	TGTGCCAGCAGCTCGCGTTACAGGGGAGGAGGGTATGGCTACACCTTC	CASSSRYRGGGYGYTF
TRBV7-2	TRBJ2-7	once	-	TGTGCCAGCAGCCCGGGATTTCTCACCTCCGAGCAGTACTTC	CASSPGFLTSEQYF
TRBV5-8	TRBJ1-2	-	-	TGTGCCAGCAGCCCGGGACCATCCTACGGCTACACCTTC	CASSPGPSYGYTF
TRBV9	TRBJ2-1	-	-	TGTGCCAGCAGCGTAGGTGGGGTAGCAGGGCATGAGCAGTTCTTC	CASSVGGVAGHEQFF
TRBV30	TRBJ1-2	-	-	TGTGCCTGGAGCCCCGTGCGAATGGGCTACACCTTC	CAWSPVRMGYTF
TRBV7-8	TRBJ2-1	-	-	TGTGCCAGCAGCTCCCAGGAAGGGGGAGGAAAGATGAATGAGCAGTTCTTC	CASSSQEGGGKMNEQFF
TRBV30	TRBJ1-1	-	-	TGTGCCTTCCGAGACACTGAAGCTTTCTTT	CAFRDTEAFF
TRBV5-1	TRBJ2-2	-	-	TGCGCCAGCAGCTCGGACCGTTTGAACACCGGGGAGCTGTTTTTT	CASSSDRLNTGELFF
TRBV5-5	TRBJ1-1	once	-	TGTGCCAGCAGCTTTTTTGGTCCCGGGGACGGCACTGAAGCTTTCTTT	CASSFFGPGDGTEAFF
TRBV4-3	TRBJ1-5	-	-	TGCGCCAGCAGCCAACTCAGGAATCAGCCCCAGCATTTT	CASSQLRNQPQHF
TRBV9	TRBJ1-2	-	TRBD1	TGTGCCAGCAGCGTAGGGGACAGAACCTATGGCTACACCTTC	CASSVGDRTYGYTF
TRBV2	TRBJ1-1	few	-	TGTGCCAGCAGTGTAGAGGGAACTGAAGCTTTCTTT	CASSVEGTEAFF
TRBV12-5	TRBJ2-1	-	-	TGTGCTAGTGGTTTGAAACGGGGAAACTCCTACAATGAGCAGTTCTTC	CASGLKRGNSYNEQFF
TRBV5-1	TRBJ1-1	-	TRBD1	TGCGCCAGCAGCTTAGGGGACAGGAACACTGAAGCTTTCTTT	CASSLGDRNTEAFF
TRBV5-1	TRBJ2-3	-	TRBD2	TGCGCCAGCAGCTTGGCGGGACTAGGGGGAGATACGCAGTATTTT	CASSLAGLGGDTQYF
TRBV6-1	TRBJ2-7	-	-	TGTGCCAGCAGCGCTTCGTACGAGCAGTACTTC	CASSASYEQYF
TRBV7-8	TRBJ2-1	-	-	TGTGCCAGCAGCTTAGGTCGGACAAGGAACGACAATGAGCAGTTCTTC	CASSLGRTRNDNEQFF
TRBV6-5	TRBJ2-3	-	-	TGTGCCACGAGAGAACGGGGGAGCACCCTGGATACGCAGTATTTT	CATRERGSTLDTQYF
TRBV29-1	TRBJ2-5	-	TRBD1	TGCAGCGTACAGGGGCCGTGGCGTGGGGAGACCCAGTACTTC	CSVQGPWRGETQYF
TRBV10-2	TRBJ1-1	-	-	TGCGCCAGCGCGAAGATCGACACTGAAGTTTTCTTT	CASAKIDTEVFF
TRBV9	TRBJ1-5	few	-	TGTGCCAGCAGCGCACAGGGCCTTGGGCCCCAGCATTTT	CASSAQGLGPQHF
TRBV7-9	TRBJ1-2	-	TRBD1	TGTGCCAGCAGTTCTAGCCGGACAGGGTGGGTCTATGGCTACACCTTC	CASSSSRTGWVYGYTF
TRBV7-9	TRBJ1-1	-	-	TGTGCCAGCAGCCGGGGGGCTGAAGCTTTCTTT	CASSRGAEAFF
TRBV13	TRBJ1-1	once	TRBD1	TGTGCCAGCAGCTTAGAGACAGGGGGTAACACTGAAGCTTTCTTT	CASSLETGGNTEAFF
TRBV9	TRBJ1-1	few	-	TGTGCCAGCAGCGTGGCGGTCGACACTGAAGCTTTCTTT	CASSVAVDTEAFF
TRBV7-2	TRBJ1-2	-	-	TGTGCCAGCAGCTTGGCCTTTCATACAGGGAATAACTATGGCTACACCTTC	CASSLAFHTGNNYGYTF
TRBV7-2	TRBJ1-5	-	-	TGTGCCAGCAGCTTAGTGGGGGGGTTAGGTCAGCCCCAGCATTTT	CASSLVGGLGQPQHF
TRBV29-1	TRBJ1-1	-	-	TGCAGCGTTCTACAGGGAAGCATGAACACTGAAGCTTTCTTT	CSVLQGSMNTEAFF
TRBV7-2	TRBJ1-1	-	TRBD1	TGTGCCAGCAGCCCGCTGCGGGACAGGGGTTTCACTGAAGCTTTCTTT	CASSPLRDRGFTEAFF
TRBV28	TRBJ2-5	-	TRBD1	TGTGCCAGCAGTTTACAGGGGGATTCGGAGACCCAGTACTTC	CASSLQGDSETQYF
TRBV7-2	TRBJ1-2	once	-	TGTGCCAGCAGCAGGGGAGCTTATGGCTACACCTTC	CASSRGAYGYTF
TRBV5-5	TRBJ1-2	-	TRBD1	TGTGCCAGCAGCCGGGACAGTAACTATGGCTACACCTTC	CASSRDSNYGYTF
TRBV7-9	TRBJ1-1	-	TRBD1	TGTGCCAGCAGCCGCTGGACAGGGAACACTGAAGCTTTCTTT	CASSRWTGNTEAFF
TRBV27	TRBJ1-1	-	-	TGTGCCAGCAGTCCTCCGCGGGGGGCTGGATGGGTTGAAGCTTTCTTT	CASSPPRGAGWVEAFF
TRBV5-4	TRBJ1-5	-	-	TGTGCCAGCAGCTTGGACGGCAGGGAGTCTCAGCCCCAGCATTTT	CASSLDGRESQPQHF
TRBV6-1	TRBJ1-4	-	TRBD1	TGTGCCAGCAGTGAAGGGCCCAGGGGGCGCGAAGTCCTGTTTTTT	CASSEGPRGREVLFF
TRBV5-6	TRBJ2-2	-	-	TGTGCCAGCAGCTTCTTGGGGGAGCTGTTTTTT	CASSFLGELFF
TRBV2	TRBJ2-3	-	-	TGTGCCAGCAGTGAAGGGGGACGGACTAGCACAGATACGCAGTATTTT	CASSEGGRTSTDTQYF
TRBV29-1	TRBJ2-7	-	TRBD1	TGCAGCGTCCTTATCGGGACAGGAGCATACGAGCAGTACTTC	CSVLIGTGAYEQYF
TRBV30	TRBJ1-2	-	-	TGTGCCTGGACCTTCAACGAGGTCGCCTACACCTTC	CAWTFNEVAYTF
TRBV27	TRBJ2-6	-	-	TGTGCCAGCAGTTCTCGGGGCCCTGGGGCCAACGTCCTGACTTTC	CASSSRGPGANVLTF
TRBV18	TRBJ1-2	-	TRBD1	TGTGCCAGCTCACAGGGACAGGGAAATGGCTACACCTTC	CASSQGQGNGYTF